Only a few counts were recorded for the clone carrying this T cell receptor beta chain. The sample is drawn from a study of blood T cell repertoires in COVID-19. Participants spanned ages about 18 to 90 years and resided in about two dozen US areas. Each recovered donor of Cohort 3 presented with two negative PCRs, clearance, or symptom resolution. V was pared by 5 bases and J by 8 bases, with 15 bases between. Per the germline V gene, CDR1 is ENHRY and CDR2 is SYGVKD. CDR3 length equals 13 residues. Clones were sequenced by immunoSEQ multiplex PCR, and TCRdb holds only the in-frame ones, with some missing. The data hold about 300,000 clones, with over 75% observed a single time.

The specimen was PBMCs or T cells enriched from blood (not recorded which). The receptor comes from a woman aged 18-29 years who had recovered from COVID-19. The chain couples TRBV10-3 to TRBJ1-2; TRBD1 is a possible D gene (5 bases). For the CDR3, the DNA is TGTGCCATCAGTTTAATCAGGGAGGAAGGCTACACCTTC. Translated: CAISLIREEGYTF.